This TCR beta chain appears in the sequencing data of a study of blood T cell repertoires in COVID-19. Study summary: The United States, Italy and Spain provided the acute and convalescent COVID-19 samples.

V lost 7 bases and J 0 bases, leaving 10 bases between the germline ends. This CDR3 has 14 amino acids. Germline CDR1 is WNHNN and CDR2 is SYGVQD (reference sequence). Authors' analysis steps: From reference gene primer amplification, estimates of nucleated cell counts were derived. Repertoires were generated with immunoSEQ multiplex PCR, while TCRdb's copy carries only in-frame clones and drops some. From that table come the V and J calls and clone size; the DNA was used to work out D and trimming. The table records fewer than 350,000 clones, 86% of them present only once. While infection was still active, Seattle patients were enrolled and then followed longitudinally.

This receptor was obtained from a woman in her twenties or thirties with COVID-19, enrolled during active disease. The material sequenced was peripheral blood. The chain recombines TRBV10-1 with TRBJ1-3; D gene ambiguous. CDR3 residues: CASKQELSGNTIYF. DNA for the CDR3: TGCGCCAGCAAGCAGGAACTCTCTGGAAACACCATATATTTT.